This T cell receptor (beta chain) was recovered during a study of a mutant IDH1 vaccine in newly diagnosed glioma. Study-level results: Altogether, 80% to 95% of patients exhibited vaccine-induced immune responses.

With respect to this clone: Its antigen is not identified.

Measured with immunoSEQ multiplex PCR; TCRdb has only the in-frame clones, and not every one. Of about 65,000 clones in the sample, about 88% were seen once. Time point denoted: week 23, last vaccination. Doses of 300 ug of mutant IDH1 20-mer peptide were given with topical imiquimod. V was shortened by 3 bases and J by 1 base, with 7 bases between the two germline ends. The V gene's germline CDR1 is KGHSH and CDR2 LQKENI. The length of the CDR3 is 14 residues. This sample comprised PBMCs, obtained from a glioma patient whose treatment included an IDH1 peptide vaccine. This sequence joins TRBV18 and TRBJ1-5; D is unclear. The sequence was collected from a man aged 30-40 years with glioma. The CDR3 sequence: CASSPLNSNQPQHF. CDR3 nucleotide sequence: TGTGCCAGCTCACCCCTGAACAGCAATCAGCCCCAGCATTTT.